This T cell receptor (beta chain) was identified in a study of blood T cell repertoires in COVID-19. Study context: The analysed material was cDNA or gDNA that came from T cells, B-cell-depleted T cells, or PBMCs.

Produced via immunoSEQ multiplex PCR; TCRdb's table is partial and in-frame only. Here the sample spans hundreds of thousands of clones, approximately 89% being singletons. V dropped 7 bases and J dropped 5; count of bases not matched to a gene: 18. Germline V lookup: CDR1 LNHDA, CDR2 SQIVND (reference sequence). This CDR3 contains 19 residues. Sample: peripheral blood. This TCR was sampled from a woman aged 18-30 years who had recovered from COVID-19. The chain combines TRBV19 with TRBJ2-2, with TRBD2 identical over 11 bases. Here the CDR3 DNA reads TGTGCCAGTATCACACGGGCGTTAGCGGGAGGGCCCAGGACCGGGGAGCTGTTTTTT. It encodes CASITRALAGGPRTGELFF.